This T cell receptor beta chain was captured in a study of blood T cell repertoires in COVID-19 (dated by TCRdb to about 2020). Background on the whole study: Collaborator samples came from the United States, Italy and Spain and covered acute and convalescent phases of COVID-19. The prospective study material was composed of cDNA or gDNA derived from T cells, B-cell-depleted T cells, or PBMCs. The dataset comprised deeply sampled blood TCRbeta repertoires from subjects exposed to, actively infected with, or recovered from COVID-19. The repertoires were released in a freely available public database intended as a resource for research on the immune response to SARS-CoV-2. The samples were drawn from the first 160 participants of the ongoing ImmuneRACE study and from 1,200 or so subjects provided by 6 global collaborators. Sample metadata almost always included a de-identified subject ID, COVID-19 status, age in years and sex. Where available, HLA class I and class II types were obtained from metadata supplied by the sample provider rather than from assay-based typing. The research as a whole found: The quantity of clinical and demographic metadata differed by source and by participant and was supplied without curation.

On this clone: Its recognized antigen is unknown. Base qualities are not provided; no much larger clone lies one nucleotide away.

TCRbeta CDR3 regions were amplified from genomic DNA by means of the immunoSEQ Assay, a bias-controlled multiplex PCR. From the authors' description of their analysis: The number of nucleated cells in each sample was estimated from the amplification of reference gene primers within the assay. To quantify the absolute abundance of each unique TCRbeta CDR3 rearrangement, sequence reads were collapsed and filtered. For each sample, productive Simpson clonality was calculated as the square root of Simpson's diversity index across productive rearrangements. Here the immuneACCESS table is served through TCRdb, limited to in-frame sequences with V and J called. Missing clones are a known gap in these copies; in checked studies unresolved V genes cover under half, and the rest lacks a known reason. That table furnishes V, J and clone size, whereas the DNA furnished D and trimming. For this sample there are roughly 41,000 clones; 80% to 90% appear just once. The biggest ten clones account for approximately 14% of the sample.

Whole blood was collected in K2EDTA tubes by collaborating institutions according to the institutions' own protocols. For TCRbeta analysis, collaborators shipped samples in one of three forms: frozen whole blood, isolated PBMCs, or DNA extracted from either of those sample types. Including the terminal cysteine and phenylalanine, the CDR3 comprises 12 residues. Only CDR3 DNA remains: 36 bases, in frame from the first base. For CDR1 and CDR2, the germline V gene lists SGDLS and YYNGEE. V is shortened by 3 bases, J by 9 bases, and the region joining them spans 10 bases. This sequence uses TRBV9 and TRBJ2-1; the D segment cannot be called with confidence. Specimen: peripheral blood. This receptor was obtained from a human donor in a cohort sampled during active COVID-19. The donor label of this sample is uncertain. The CDR3 in this case is CASSGDMSEQFF. In nucleotide form, the sequence is TGTGCCAGCAGCGGAGACATGAGTGAGCAGTTCTTC.